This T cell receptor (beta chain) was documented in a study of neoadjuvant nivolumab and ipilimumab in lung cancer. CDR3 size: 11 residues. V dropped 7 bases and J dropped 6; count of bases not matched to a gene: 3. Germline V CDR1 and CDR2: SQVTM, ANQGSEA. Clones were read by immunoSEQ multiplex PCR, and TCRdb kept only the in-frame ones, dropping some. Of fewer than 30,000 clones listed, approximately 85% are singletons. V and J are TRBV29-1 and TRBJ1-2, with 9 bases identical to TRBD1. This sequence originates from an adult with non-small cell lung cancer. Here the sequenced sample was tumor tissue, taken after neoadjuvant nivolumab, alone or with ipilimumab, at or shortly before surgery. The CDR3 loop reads CSARQGDGYTF. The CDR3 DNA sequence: TGCAGCGCACGACAGGGGGATGGCTACACCTTC.